This T cell receptor beta chain was profiled in a study of blood T cells in healthy people across ages. As for this clonotype: Its ends do not fully match the called genes, so a read error is possible.

Using a J-beta primer mix together with a sample-barcoded 5' primer, a second PCR was run for roughly 7 to 12 cycles. TCRdb reprocessed the 5' RACE reads with MiXCR, giving one entry per CDR3 protein. The table includes 1.5 million to 2 million distinct CDR3 sequences, about 35% detected once. The germline CDR1 and CDR2 sequences are SGHRS and YFSETQ. This CDR3 spans 14 amino acids. The sample consisted of blood. The rearrangement uses TRBV5-1 and TRBJ1-5, with a tentative D call TRBD1 (5 bases). The source is a young woman in good health. Written as DNA, the CDR3 is TGCGCCAGCAGCTTCGGGACGGGGAATCAGTCCCAGCATTTT. Residues: CASSFGTGNQSQHF.